These 20 T cell receptor beta chains originate from one sample sequenced in a study of blood T cell repertoires in COVID-19. Method: immunoSEQ multiplex PCR; TCRdb's copy keeps in-frame clones and lacks some. The sample shows about 270,000 clones, 83% of them seen only once. Sequenced material: peripheral blood. The origin of the receptors is a woman in her fifties or sixties who had recovered from COVID-19.

This clone appeared once. The gene calls are TRBV5-4 and TRBJ1-2, with D possibly being TRBD1 (6 bases). Trimming took 2 bases from V and 5 from J, leaving 16 bases between them. Germline lookup yields CDR1 SGHNT and CDR2 YYREEE (reference sequence). The CDR3 consists of 15 residues. The chain's CDR3 is CASSFDLGQGYGYTF. The CDR3 DNA is TGTGCCAGCAGCTTTGACCTAGGTCAGGGGTATGGCTACACCTTC.

The chain employs TRBV6-5 and TRBJ1-2, with 8 bases identical to TRBD1. Per germline, CDR1 MNHEY and CDR2 SVGAGI. The CDR3 runs 13 residues. The junction had 3 bases not matched to a gene; V was cut back by 6 bases and J by 3 bases. This chain's CDR3 is CASRETGDYGYTF. The DNA of the CDR3 is TGTGCCAGCAGGGAGACAGGGGACTATGGCTACACCTTC.

This chain uses TRBV28 with TRBJ2-7; possible D gene TRBD1, 6 bases. The germline gives CDR1 MDHEN, CDR2 SYDVKM. The CDR3 has 13 residues. Trimming cost V 5 bases and J 4 bases, with 12 bases left between them. CDR3 region: CASSQGRIYEQYF. Here the CDR3 DNA reads TGTGCCAGCAGTCAGGGGCGTATTTACGAGCAGTACTTC.

This clone showed up just once. In the same sample, other DNA sequences code for this CDR3. CDR3 region: CASSQEGALNTEAFF. As DNA, the CDR3 is TGTGCCAGCAGCCAAGAAGGGGCGCTGAACACTGAAGCTTTCTTT. V usage is TRBV14 and J usage is TRBJ1-1; perhaps TRBD1 as D (5 bases). Germline V gives CDR1 SGHDN, CDR2 FVKESK. V lost 0 bases to trimming and J lost 0 bases, with 8 bases between them. CDR3 length: 15 residues.

The CDR3 loop reads CASSLTSGQETQYF. The CDR3 DNA sequence: TGTGCCAGCAGTCTGACTAGCGGTCAAGAGACCCAGTACTTC. The chain employs TRBV6-5 and TRBJ2-5, with 9 positions matching TRBD2. Germline V gene lookup returns CDR1 MNHEY and CDR2 SVGAGI. The J segment lost 2 bases and the V segment lost 5 bases, leaving 3 bases of the junction unmatched. There are 14 residues in the CDR3.

This clone has only one observation. The genes are TRBV30 and TRBJ1-6; D gene ambiguous. This CDR3 has 13 residues. Germline values: CDR1 GTSNPN, CDR2 SVGIG (reference sequence). Trimming left V 1 base short and J 5 bases short, with 6 bases between. CDR3 loop: CAWSESDNSPLHF. CDR3 nucleotides: TGTGCCTGGAGTGAATCTGATAATTCACCCCTCCACTTT.

DNA of the CDR3: TGTGCCAGCAGCCAAGCCGGAGGGTCGCGGTCCCAGCATTTT. It is translated as CASSQAGGSRSQHF. The chain joins TRBV3-1 (or the pseudogene TRBV3-2) to TRBJ1-5; D uncertain. The ends were cut back, 1 base at V and 11 bases at J, with 15 bases in the middle. Germline V gene data show CDR1 as LGHDT and CDR2 as YNNKEL (reference sequence). This CDR3 spans 14 amino acids.

This clone showed up many times. The genes are TRBV5-1 and TRBJ2-2; D possibly corresponds to TRBD2 (6 bases). V lost 0 bases and J lost 15, with 21 bases in between. Per germline, CDR1 SGHRS and CDR2 YFSETQ. The CDR3 runs 15 residues. DNA for the CDR3: TGCGCCAGCAGCTTGGTGGCGTTTGGAGGGGAACGGATGTTTTTT. Protein: CASSLVAFGGERMFF.

This clone was counted a few times. The chain employs TRBV7-3 and TRBJ2-7, with 8 bases fitting TRBD2. The CDR3 spans 15 residues. CDR1 and CDR2 from the germline V gene are SGHTA and FQGTGA. V shed 2 bases, J shed 7 bases, and the junction held 10 bases outside the gene matches. CDR3 nucleotides: TGTGCCAGCAGCTTATATGGGCGGCCGGGAGGGGAGCAGTACTTC. It specifies CASSLYGRPGGEQYF.

The chain couples TRBV4-1 to TRBJ1-6; D uncertain. V lost 0 bases to trimming and J lost 6 bases, with 12 bases between them. This CDR3 has 16 amino acids. Germline V CDR1 and CDR2: MGHRA, YSYEKL. CDR3 in amino acids: CASSQDGQAINSPLHF. In nucleotides, the CDR3 is TGCGCCAGCAGCCAAGATGGGCAGGCAATTAATTCACCCCTCCACTTT.

V usage is TRBV14 and J usage is TRBJ2-7; perhaps TRBD1 as D (5 bases). Trimming pared 6 bases from V and 5 bases from J, leaving 11 bases between. CDR1 and CDR2 from the germline V gene are SGHDN and FVKESK. The CDR3 covers 12 residues. DNA for the CDR3: TGTGCCAGCAGTATTCGCAGGGACGAGCAGTACTTC. Encoded protein: CASSIRRDEQYF.

The V call is TRBV18, the J call TRBJ2-5, with D unresolved. The V and J ends lost 6 bases and 7 bases respectively, with 9 bases between them. This CDR3 has 11 residues. Germline V gene lookup returns CDR1 KGHSH and CDR2 LQKENI. The CDR3 loop is CASSPLGTQYF. DNA for the CDR3: TGTGCCAGCTCCCCGCTCGGGACCCAGTACTTC.

A word on this clone: The same CDR3 is also encoded by other DNA sequences in this sample. The chain joins TRBV28 to TRBJ2-2; D not resolved. The germline gives CDR1 MDHEN, CDR2 SYDVKM. The CDR3 spans 12 residues. Trimming cost V 6 bases and J 2 bases, with 4 bases left between them. CDR3 sequence reads: CASSLNTGELFF. The CDR3 bases are TGTGCCAGCAGCCTAAACACCGGGGAGCTGTTTTTT.

The chain links TRBV2 to TRBJ2-5, with 8 bases fitting TRBD1. Losses at the gene ends were 4 bases for V and 5 bases for J; bases not matched to a gene: 9. The CDR3 runs 15 residues. CDR1 is SNHLY and CDR2 is FYNNEI in the germline V gene. The CDR3 protein is CASSGLAGGAETQYF. The CDR3 DNA reads TGTGCCAGCAGTGGATTGGCAGGGGGCGCCGAGACCCAGTACTTC.

This clone was observed a few times. V and J are TRBV7-2 and TRBJ2-3; 8 nucleotides match TRBD2. V shed 5 bases and J 2 bases; nucleotides not matched to a gene: 6. Germline loops: CDR1 SGHTA, CDR2 FQGNSA. This CDR3 has 15 amino acids. CDR3 residues: CASSRGGPATDTQYF. CDR3 sequence (DNA): TGTGCCAGCAGCCGGGGGGGGCCAGCCACAGATACGCAGTATTTT. The variable domain in full, with the rest retrieved from reference TRBV7-2 and TRBJ2-3, is GAGVSQSPSNKVTEKGKDVELRCDPISGHTALYWYRQSLGQGLEFLIYFQGNSAPDKSGLPSDRFSAERTGGSVSTLTIQRTQQEDSAVYLCASSRGGPATDTQYFGPGTRLTVL.

This chain joins TRBV13 and TRBJ2-3; 11 bases are shared with TRBD2. CDR1 PRHDT and CDR2 FYEKMQ come from the germline V gene (reference sequence). CDR3 length: 16 residues. Trimming cost V 2 bases and J 4 bases; bases outside gene matches: 5. The CDR3 is CASSLLAGGRPDTQYF. In nucleotides, the CDR3 is TGTGCCAGCAGCTTACTAGCGGGAGGCCGCCCAGATACGCAGTATTTT.

In this sample, this clone turned up once. V usage is TRBV6-5 and J usage is TRBJ2-7; D is unresolved. Trimming shortened V by 4 bases and J by 2 bases, and 18 bases separated the two germline ends. The germline V gene encodes CDR1 MNHEY and CDR2 SVGAGI. This CDR3 region has 16 residues. The CDR3 reads CASSSGSQTITYEQYF. For the CDR3, the DNA is TGTGCCAGCAGTTCCGGTAGCCAGACCATTACCTACGAGCAGTACTTC.

The chain carries TRBV7-9 and TRBJ2-7; 13 bases align to TRBD2. The germline V gene encodes CDR1 SEHNR and CDR2 FQNEAQ (reference sequence). CDR3 length equals 16 residues. V lost 5 bases, J lost 3 bases, and 7 bases stayed unmatched. In DNA form, the CDR3 reads TGTGCCAGCAGCCCCGGACTAGCGGGAGACGTCTACGAGCAGTACTTC. Amino acid sequence: CASSPGLAGDVYEQYF.

The V call is TRBV7-8, the J call TRBJ2-1; TRBD2 aligns across 10 bases. V trimming: 0 bases; J trimming: 9 bases; junction bases outside the gene matches: 14. The germline CDR1 and CDR2 sequences are SGHVS and FQNEAQ. This CDR3 is 18 amino acids long. In DNA form, the CDR3 reads TGTGCCAGCAGCTTAGCGGTAGGGACGATACTAGCGGGAACTGAGCAGTTCTTC. It specifies CASSLAVGTILAGTEQFF. The full variable domain, its missing parts supplied by reference TRBV7-8 and TRBJ2-1, is GAGVSQSPRYKVAKRGQDVALRCDPISGHVSLFWYQQALGQGPEFLTYFQNEAQLDKSGLPSDRFFAERPEGSVSTLKIQRTQQEDSAVYLCASSLAVGTILAGTEQFFGPGTRLTVL.

The chain combines TRBV11-1 with TRBJ2-2; 7 bases line up with TRBD2. The CDR3 extends over 15 amino acids. The V gene's germline CDR1 is SGHAT and CDR2 FQDESV (reference sequence). V dropped 3 bases and J dropped 5; count of bases not matched to a gene: 6. The CDR3 loop is CASSFGGGWTGELFF. The CDR3 nucleotides are TGTGCCAGCAGCTTTGGCGGGGGATGGACCGGGGAGCTGTTTTTT. The whole variable domain, filled in from reference TRBV11-1 and TRBJ2-2, reads EAEVAQSPRYKITEKSQAVAFWCDPISGHATLYWYRQILGQGPELLVQFQDESVVDDSQLPKDRFSAERLKGVDSTLKIQPAELGDSAMYLCASSFGGGWTGELFFGEGSRLTVL.